The 6 T cell receptor beta chains in this list originate from one sample, sequenced in a study of blood T cell repertoires in COVID-19. Assay used: immunoSEQ multiplex PCR; TCRdb lists only in-frame clones, some missing. The data hold roughly 26,000 clones, with approximately 82% observed a single time. Sample: peripheral blood. These receptor sequences come from a human donor in a cohort sampled during active COVID-19.

This clone was detected once. The rearrangement links TRBV20-1 to TRBJ2-3; D possibly corresponds to TRBD2 (6 bases). Germline V lookup: CDR1 DFQATT, CDR2 SNEGSKA (reference sequence). Between the trimmed V and J ends, which lost 3 bases and 2 bases, there was a span of 18 bases. The CDR3 length is 16 residues. This CDR3 is CSASREIADSTDTQYF. DNA of the CDR3: TGCAGTGCTAGTAGAGAAATAGCGGACTCCACAGATACGCAGTATTTT.

The genes are TRBV4-2 and TRBJ2-1, with D perhaps TRBD1 (6 bases). The CDR3 is 18 residues long. Trimming took off 6 bases at V and 1 base at J, with 22 bases between the two ends. CDR1 and CDR2 (germline): LGHNA, YNFKEQ. Here the CDR3 reads CASRASLRTDVSYNEQFF. The CDR3 nucleotides read TGTGCCAGCAGAGCCAGCCTTAGGACAGATGTTTCCTACAATGAGCAGTTCTTC.

This chain uses TRBV13 with TRBJ1-2; 9 positions agree with TRBD1. The germline CDR1 and CDR2 sequences are PRHDT and FYEKMQ (reference sequence). Germline trimming cut 0 bases from V and 4 bases from J; bases unmatched to any gene: 6. CDR3 size: 16 residues. CDR3 DNA sequence: TGTGCCAGCAGCTTAGGGGTTGAGACAGGGGGCTATGGCTACACCTTC. Its protein product is CASSLGVETGGYGYTF.

The genes are TRBV7-2 and TRBJ2-1, with 11 bases identical to TRBD2. Germline CDR1 reads SGHTA; CDR2 reads FQGNSA. J lost 8 bases, V lost 4 bases, and 19 bases had no gene match. The CDR3 contains 19 residues. Here the CDR3 DNA reads TGTGCCAGCAGCTCTCCTTGGGGTAGCGGGAGGGCCTATGGCGATGAGCAGTTCTTC. Its translation: CASSSPWGSGRAYGDEQFF.

The chain carries TRBV20-1 and TRBJ2-3; TRBD2 aligns across 14 bases. The CDR3 spans 20 residues. After removal of 3 bases from V and 3 bases from J, the junction contained 17 bases not matched to a gene. Germline CDR1 and CDR2: DFQATT and SNEGSKA (reference sequence). The chain's CDR3 is CSASSGTSGSFVGGTDTQYF. CDR3 nucleotide sequence: TGCAGTGCTAGTTCCGGGACTAGCGGGAGCTTTGTGGGAGGGACAGATACGCAGTATTTT.

The V gene is TRBV19, the J gene TRBJ2-1, with 9 nucleotides matching TRBD1. CDR3 length equals 13 residues. Germline V gene sequence: CDR1 LNHDA, CDR2 SQIVND (reference sequence). V trimming: 6 bases; J trimming: 9 bases; junction bases outside the gene matches: 6. CDR3 DNA: TGTGCCAGTAGCGGACAGGGGTCGGGTGAGCAGTTCTTC. Protein sequence: CASSGQGSGEQFF.